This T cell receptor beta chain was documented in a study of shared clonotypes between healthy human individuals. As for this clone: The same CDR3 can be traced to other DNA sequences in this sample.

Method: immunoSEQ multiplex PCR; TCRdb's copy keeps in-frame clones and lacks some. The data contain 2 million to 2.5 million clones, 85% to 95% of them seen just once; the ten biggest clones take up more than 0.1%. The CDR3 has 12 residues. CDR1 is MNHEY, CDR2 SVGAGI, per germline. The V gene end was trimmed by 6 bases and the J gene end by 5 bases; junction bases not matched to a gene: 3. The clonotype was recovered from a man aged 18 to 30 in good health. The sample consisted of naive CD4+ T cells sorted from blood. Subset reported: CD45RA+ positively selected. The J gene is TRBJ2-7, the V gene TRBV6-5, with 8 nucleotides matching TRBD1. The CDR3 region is CASSRQGNEQYF. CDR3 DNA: TGTGCCAGCAGCAGACAGGGGAACGAGCAGTACTTC.